This T cell receptor (beta chain) came from a study of tumor-infiltrating lymphocytes in primary liver carcinoma. Study background: Stage T1-T3 N0M0 tumors measured roughly 4.2 to 10 cm at most. Study conclusions and caveats: Tumor samples exhibited a significantly greater top-250-clone fraction than blood samples (p = 0.039).

Co-extraction of RNA and DNA was performed on roughly 17-32 mg of unsorted bulk tissue. Total RNA (around 500 ng) served as template for TCR beta cDNA synthesis primed by a constant-region primer. Three-round nested multiplex PCR performed with slightly modified ARM-PCR produced the TCR beta libraries. Amplification in the first two PCR rounds was performed using TRBV1-TRBV30 forward primers and a C-beta reverse primer for roughly 10 cycles each. TCRdb re-derived calls from the multiplex PCR reads in MiXCR, one entry per CDR3 protein. Altogether fewer than 85,000 distinct CDR3 sequences are present, 65% to 75% being singletons, with the ten largest covering roughly 25%. For this clonotype: Its antigen is not identified. No DNA is shown, since the ends of the CDR3 on it are uncertain; the CDR3 is the one TCRdb lists.

The germline V gene encodes CDR1 MNHNY and CDR2 SVGAGI (reference sequence). From its first to its last residue, the CDR3 has 14 amino acids. The chain is built from TRBV6-6 and TRBJ2-2; TRBD1, the table's D call, lacks a check against the DNA. Material for sequencing was tumor-adjacent normal liver tissue. This sequence was found in a man aged 40-49 years with primary liver carcinoma and hepatitis B virus infection. The CDR3 loop is CAISVAQGTGELSF.